Below, one TCR beta chain is given with its context. Its target antigen remains unknown. There are no base qualities to consult, and no much larger clone falls within one base. Donors were about 36 systemically healthy Caucasian individuals from Russia aged roughly 6 to 95 years. Ten milliliters of peripheral blood were drawn from each donor into EDTA-treated Vacutainer tubes. Ficoll-Paque density-gradient centrifugation was used to isolate PBMCs, with at least 6.5 million per sample. Trizol reagent was used to extract total RNA from PBMCs, with at least 5 micrograms per sample. For every donor, an aliquot of PBMCs went through flow cytometry to measure the percentages of naive CD45RAhigh/CD27high T cells. The library was obtained by 5' RACE. The listed sequencing device is Illumina HiSeq 2500. A second 7 to 11 cycle PCR used a sample-barcoded 5' primer and a J-beta primer mix. Each TCR beta cDNA molecule received a unique molecular identifier from a template-switch 5' adaptor carrying 12 random nucleotides. Each sample yielded at least 2.5 million CDR3-containing paired-end reads. First-strand cDNA synthesis was performed from all RNA using the Mint cDNA synthesis kit, with priming by a TRBC-specific oligonucleotide. After uracil-DNA glycosylase treatment, a first 18-cycle PCR used universal primers M1SS and BC2_uni_R on all cDNA. Processing in the source paper ran as follows. Normalization of each sample was performed by random selection of 1 million high-quality reads, each carrying a distinct molecular identifier. Reads sharing molecular identifiers were discarded rather than binned into consensus sequences. CDR3 identification, clonotype clustering and error correction used MiTCR with a Q25 quality threshold and the strictest error-elimination algorithm. A nonparametric unseen species model using Euler transformation provided a lower-bound estimate of total TCR beta diversity. Starting from the raw public reads, TCRdb applied fastp trimming at Q25, assembled clones with MiXCR and retained in-frame beta chains. Rows with one shared CDR3 protein collapse into an entry with the most common genes and DNA. Clone size and V and J calls follow TCRdb, not the original study. The sample table shows hundreds of thousands of distinct CDR3 sequences, and roughly 30% are seen once. The ten most abundant clones make up around 14% of the sample.

Spanning cysteine to phenylalanine, the CDR3 consists of 14 amino acids. The CDR3 DNA has 42 bases and is translated from base 1. V loses 6 bases of germline sequence and J loses 1 base, and the interval between the two ends is 10 bases. CDR1 and CDR2, per the germline V gene (reference sequence), are LNHDA and SQIVND. The data originate from a study of blood T cells in healthy people across ages (dated by TCRdb to between 2014 and 2017). Study-wide context: Template switching captured roughly one uniquely barcoded TCR beta cDNA molecule per two T cells in model experiments. Using deep sequencing normalized with unique cDNA molecular identifiers, the study measured how TCR beta repertoire diversity changes with age. The donors were split into four age groups: young (average 16 years), middle-aged (roughly 40), aged (about 62) and long-lived (roughly 88). Donors of different ages were randomly distributed across sequencing lanes to avoid experimental bias. For two donors (one aged 18 to 30 and one aged 80 or older), the study analyzed two additional independent replicas of 1 million unique cDNA reads from the same blood draw.

The full study reports these points: There was a strong correlation between observed TCR beta diversity and the percentage of naive T cells measured by flow cytometry. Estimates of total diversity from one million sequenced T cells were regarded as lower bounds and underestimates. The CMV infection status of donors was not known, potentially confounding age-related changes in expanded clonotypes. Bulk unsorted PBMC profiling prevented conclusive comparison of naive and antigen-experienced compartments. As age increased, observed TCR beta diversity per million T cells dropped in a roughly linear way, and a significant reduction was already evident by age roughly 40. Compared with the aged group, the long-lived group had more naive CD4+ T cells, fewer expanded clones and increased TCR diversity, suggesting age selection.

The clonotype was recovered from a woman older than 75 in good health. Source material: blood. The receptor chain draws on TRBV19 and TRBJ1-5, with the D gene not clear enough to name. The nucleotide sequence is given as TGTGCCAGTAGGCCCCGGGGAAGCAATCAGCCCCAGCATTTT. This translates into CASRPRGSNQPQHF.